The 19 T cell receptor beta chains listed next were all sequenced from one sample in a study of blood T cells in healthy people across ages. Alongside a J-beta primer mix, a sample-barcoded 5' primer served in a second PCR lasting about 7 to 12 cycles. TCRdb fed the 5' RACE reads into MiXCR, producing one record per CDR3 protein. The sample yields around 900,000 distinct CDR3 sequences, approximately 50% seen once. The sample consisted of blood. These receptors were obtained from an older woman in good health.

The V call is TRBV27, the J call TRBJ2-7, with D unresolved. V was cut by 3 bases and J by 4 bases, with 16 bases left in between. The CDR3 totals 15 residues. Germline CDR1 and CDR2: MNHEY and SMNVEV (reference sequence). CDR3 sequence: CASSFLVGWGYEQYF. As DNA, the CDR3 is TGTGCCAGCAGTTTCCTCGTGGGATGGGGTTACGAGCAGTACTTC.

The rearrangement uses TRBV5-5 and TRBJ2-4; TRBD1 is a possible D gene (5 bases). Germline V gene sequence: CDR1 SGHKS, CDR2 YYEKEE (reference sequence). The CDR3 spans 16 residues. V was shortened by 0 bases and J by 13 bases, with 23 bases between the two germline ends. The CDR3, as DNA: TGTGCCAGCAGCTTGGCCAAGATTACAGGCGATTTGGAGCAGTACTTC. Amino acids: CASSLAKITGDLEQYF.

A few counts support this clonotype. The V call is TRBV7-9, the J call TRBJ1-1; D unclear. The CDR3 extends over 13 amino acids. Trimming took off 6 bases at V and 6 bases at J, with 14 bases between the two ends. Germline lookup yields CDR1 SEHNR and CDR2 FQNEAQ (reference sequence). CDR3 bases: TGTGCCAGCAGTTGGGGAGTAGGACCTGAAGCTTTCTTT. Translating gives CASSWGVGPEAFF.

Regarding this clonotype: One junction end disagrees with the germline gene, perhaps due to a read error. The chain links TRBV7-2 to TRBJ2-7, with D maybe TRBD2 (5 bases). The CDR3 has 15 amino acids. In germline, CDR1 is SGHTA, CDR2 FQGNSA. CDR3 sequence: CASGLGTGIYYEQYF. The CDR3 nucleotides are TGTGCCAGCGGCTTAGGAACGGGGATATACTACGAGCAGTACTTC.

The V gene is TRBV29-1, the J gene TRBJ2-1; D not certain. Germline CDR1 is SQVTM and CDR2 is ANQGSEA. This CDR3 has 9 residues. V was shortened by 6 bases and J by 8 bases, with 5 bases between the two germline ends. The CDR3 here is CSVSDEQFF. The CDR3 DNA is TGCAGCGTATCCGATGAGCAGTTCTTC.

J is TRBJ2-3 and V is TRBV25-1, with a weak D call TRBD2 (6 bases). The CDR3 runs to 16 residues. Trimming shortened V by 0 bases and J by 0 bases, and 10 bases separated the two germline ends. Germline V gives CDR1 MGHDK, CDR2 SYGVNS. CDR3 in amino acids: CASSEYAGRSTDTQYF. DNA of the CDR3: TGTGCCAGCAGTGAATATGCGGGACGGAGCACAGATACGCAGTATTTT. Based on the CDR3 plus reference TRBV25-1 and TRBJ2-3, the full variable domain is EADIYQTPRYLVIGTGKKITLECSQTMGHDKMYWYQQDPGMELHLIHYSYGVNSTEKGDLSSESTVSRIRTEHFPLTLESARPSHTSQYLCASSEYAGRSTDTQYFGPGTRLTVL.

V and J are TRBV20-1 and TRBJ2-4; tentatively, D is TRBD2 (6 bases). The end of the DNA aligns better with TRBJ2-7, so the J call may be wrong. The CDR3 runs to 13 residues. Germline V lookup: CDR1 DFQATT, CDR2 SNEGSKA (reference sequence). CDR3 nucleotide sequence: TGCAGTGCCAGGGACGGGGACTTCTACGAGCAGTACTTC. Its translation is CSARDGDFYEQYF.

In its sample, this clonotype was seen many times. This chain links TRBV2 with TRBJ1-1; a possible D gene is TRBD1 (5 bases). Germline assignment: CDR1 SNHLY and CDR2 FYNNEI. V was shortened by 4 bases and J by 3 bases, with 9 bases between the two germline ends. The length of the CDR3 is 13 residues. CDR3 nucleotide sequence: TGTGCCAGCAGTGGGGGCTCCTACACTGAAGCTTTCTTT. This gives the protein CASSGGSYTEAFF.

The rearrangement links TRBV7-9 to TRBJ1-6; 12 nucleotides align to TRBD1. V was clipped by 5 bases and J by 9 bases; unmatched bases: 5. The CDR3 is 15 residues long. Germline CDR1 is SEHNR and CDR2 is FQNEAQ (reference sequence). CDR3 loop: CASSAGTGGSSPLHF. CDR3 nucleotides: TGTGCCAGCAGCGCCGGGACAGGGGGCAGTTCACCCCTCCACTTT.

This clonotype was seen at least ten times. The rearrangement uses TRBV29-1 and TRBJ2-7, with 8 bases matching TRBD2. Looked up from germline, CDR1 is SQVTM and CDR2 is ANQGSEA. The CDR3 is made up of 12 amino acids. J was trimmed by 4 bases and V by 6 bases; bases with no gene match: 5. This CDR3 is CSVRTSGYEQYF. Written as DNA, the CDR3 is TGCAGCGTCCGAACTAGCGGATACGAGCAGTACTTC.

J is TRBJ2-7 and V is TRBV30, with 8 bases matching TRBD1. Looked up from germline, CDR1 is GTSNPN and CDR2 is SVGIG (reference sequence). CDR3 length: 15 residues. The trim removed 1 base at V and 1 base at J, leaving 6 bases unmatched. Here the CDR3 reads CAWSARDRRSYEQYF. In DNA form, the CDR3 reads TGTGCCTGGAGTGCTCGGGACAGGCGATCCTACGAGCAGTACTTC.

This clonotype appeared a few times. The chain links TRBV28 to TRBJ2-7; no reliable D call. V was pared by 8 bases and J by 0 bases, with 8 bases between. This CDR3 has 12 residues. CDR1 MDHEN and CDR2 SYDVKM come from the germline V gene. The DNA for the CDR3 is TGTGCCAGCGGGATTAGCTCCTACGAGCAGTACTTC. It specifies CASGISSYEQYF. The entire variable domain, with the rest obtained from reference TRBV28 and TRBJ2-7, is as follows: DVKVTQSSRYLVKRTGEKVFLECVQDMDHENMFWYRQDPGLGLRLIYFSYDVKMKEKGDIPEGYSVSREKKERFSLILESASTNQTSMYLCASGISSYEQYFGPGTRLTVT.

The chain employs TRBV3-1 and TRBJ2-5, with unresolved D. CDR3 length equals 13 residues. Germline V CDR1 and CDR2: LGHDT, YNNKEL (reference sequence). Trimming took 2 bases from V and 6 from J, leaving 10 bases between them. The CDR3 DNA reads TGTGCCAGCAGCCAACTAGAGAGGAAGACCCAGTACTTC. Translating gives CASSQLERKTQYF.

Concerning this clonotype: The DNA is left out, because the CDR3 cannot be placed on it with certainty; the CDR3 is given as TCRdb lists it. CDR3 residues: CSVWASGANTDTRYF. The rearrangement uses TRBV29-1 and TRBJ2-3; no DNA check was done on the table's D call, TRBD2. Looked up from germline, CDR1 is SQVTM and CDR2 is ANQGSEA. From its first to its last residue, the CDR3 has 15 amino acids.

V and J are TRBV29-1 and TRBJ2-1; D is unclear. Deletions cut 6 bases from V and 5 bases from J, with 5 bases between. The CDR3 runs 10 residues. CDR1 and CDR2 from the germline V gene are SQVTM and ANQGSEA. DNA for the CDR3: TGCAGCGTCAGTAACAATGAGCAGTTCTTC. This sequence encodes CSVSNNEQFF.

Only a few counts were recorded for this clonotype. The CDR3 nucleotides are TGTGCCAGCAGCGCCCACCCGGGGCTCAATCAGCCCCAGCATTTT. This sequence encodes CASSAHPGLNQPQHF. The chain joins TRBV7-2 to TRBJ1-5; perhaps TRBD1 as D (5 bases). Trimming removed 5 bases from V and 3 bases from J, with 14 bases in between. Germline V gene sequence: CDR1 SGHTA, CDR2 FQGNSA. CDR3 length equals 15 residues.

CDR3: CASSEQGYAYGYTF. CDR3 DNA sequence: TGTGCCAGCAGCGAACAGGGGTATGCCTATGGCTACACCTTC. The rearrangement joins TRBV2 to TRBJ1-2; TRBD1 aligns across 7 bases. The CDR3 totals 14 residues. Germline V gene sequence: CDR1 SNHLY, CDR2 FYNNEI. Germline trimming cut 6 bases from V and 4 bases from J; bases unmatched to any gene: 8.

The V and J genes are TRBV4-1 and TRBJ2-5; no definite D call. The CDR3 runs 13 residues. V was clipped by 7 bases and J by 10 bases, with 19 bases between them. Per germline, CDR1 MGHRA and CDR2 YSYEKL. This CDR3 is CASNHFRCQVQYF. The CDR3 DNA sequence: TGCGCCAGCAACCACTTCCGCTGTCAAGTCCAGTACTTC.

This clonotype was found a few times. The chain recombines TRBV28 with TRBJ2-7; 12 positions agree with TRBD2. CDR1 is MDHEN and CDR2 is SYDVKM in the germline V gene. The CDR3 extends over 16 amino acids. The J segment lost 4 bases and the V segment lost 6 bases, leaving 10 bases of the junction unmatched. CDR3 in DNA: TGTGCCAGCAGCAAATCGACTAGCGGGAGTAGATACGAGCAGTACTTC. Amino acid sequence: CASSKSTSGSRYEQYF.